What follows are 24 T cell receptor beta chains derived from one specimen sequenced in a study of blood T cell repertoires in COVID-19. TCRdb keeps only in-frame clones here, not all; method: immunoSEQ multiplex PCR. The data show 300,000 to 400,000 clones, more than 85% seen once. Sequenced: PBMCs or T cells enriched from blood (not recorded which). These receptors were collected from a young woman who had recovered from COVID-19.

J is TRBJ1-4 and V is TRBV6-1; no clear D gene. Trimming cost V 3 bases and J 8 bases, with 16 bases left between them. Germline V lookup: CDR1 MNHNS, CDR2 SASEGT. The CDR3 contains 15 residues. This CDR3 reads CASSDPGLRGEKLFF. The CDR3 bases are TGTGCCAGCAGTGACCCGGGCCTCCGAGGGGAAAAACTGTTTTTT.

The gene calls are TRBV6-1 and TRBJ2-2, with 16 bases aligning to TRBD2. This CDR3 comprises 19 residues. Germline V lookup: CDR1 MNHNS, CDR2 SASEGT. V was pared by 2 bases and J by 2 bases, with 5 bases of the junction left unmatched. The CDR3 nucleotides are TGTGCCAGCAGTGAATCCGGGACTAGCGGGGGGGCTAACACCGGGGAGCTGTTTTTT. Residues: CASSESGTSGGANTGELFF.

This chain joins TRBV19 and TRBJ2-2; possible D gene TRBD2, 6 bases. CDR3 length: 14 residues. Germline V gives CDR1 LNHDA, CDR2 SQIVND (reference sequence). Trimming took off 10 bases at V and 4 bases at J, with 16 bases between the two ends. The CDR3 region has the DNA TGTGCCATTCGGCCGGGAGCGACCACCGGGGAGCTGTTTTTT. Translating gives CAIRPGATTGELFF.

The rearrangement joins TRBV5-1 to TRBJ2-7; 8 bases are shared with TRBD2. Trimming took 3 bases from V and 9 from J; bases not matched to a gene: 17. This CDR3 has 16 residues. Germline V gene lookup returns CDR1 SGHRS and CDR2 YFSETQ. CDR3 amino acids: CASSSTQRGTYEGQYF. In DNA, the CDR3 is TGCGCCAGCAGCTCGACCCAGCGGGGGACATACGAGGGGCAGTACTTC.

A note on this clone: Other nucleotide sequences in the sample specify the same CDR3. The chain combines TRBV7-6 with TRBJ2-7; D gene ambiguous. V lost 5 bases to trimming and J lost 4 bases, with 9 bases between them. The germline CDR1 and CDR2 sequences are SGHVS and FNYEAQ. The CDR3 contains 12 residues. CDR3 amino acids: CASSPPGYEQYF. In DNA, the CDR3 is TGTGCCAGCAGCCCTCCCGGGTACGAGCAGTACTTC.

The chain carries TRBV18 and TRBJ2-1; 7 nucleotides align to TRBD1. With 0 bases clipped from V and 6 bases from J, the junction kept 8 bases outside the gene matches. Germline-derived CDR1 and CDR2 are KGHSH and LQKENI. There are 16 residues in the CDR3. CDR3 sequence reads: CASSPPIQGILNEQFF. In DNA form, the CDR3 reads TGTGCCAGCTCACCACCGATACAGGGGATTCTCAATGAGCAGTTCTTC. Using reference TRBV18 and TRBJ2-1 for the parts outside the CDR3, the full variable domain is NAGVMQNPRHLVRRRGQEARLRCSPMKGHSHVYWYRQLPEEGLKFMVYLQKENIIDESGMPKERFSAEFPKEGPSILRIQQVVRGDSAAYFCASSPPIQGILNEQFFGPGTRLTVL.

CDR3 in amino acids: CASSPGTSGGVYYEQYF. CDR3 bases: TGTGCCAGCAGCCCTGGGACTAGCGGGGGGGTCTACTACGAGCAGTACTTC. This chain links TRBV11-2 with TRBJ2-7, with 16 bases lining up with TRBD2. With V trimmed by 5 bases and J by 3 bases, 7 bases remained unmatched. There are 17 residues in the CDR3. CDR1 is SGHAT, CDR2 FQNNGV, per germline.

This chain links TRBV7-8 with TRBJ1-6; 10 bases are a match to TRBD1. This CDR3 is built from 14 residues. Trimming at V came to 5 bases and at J to 8 bases, leaving 3 bases not matched to a gene. From germline, CDR1 is SGHVS and CDR2 FQNEAQ. This chain's CDR3 is CASSVGQGDSPLHF. CDR3 DNA sequence: TGTGCCAGCAGCGTAGGACAGGGGGATTCACCCCTCCACTTT. Drawing the rest from reference TRBV7-8 and TRBJ1-6, the complete variable domain is GAGVSQSPRYKVAKRGQDVALRCDPISGHVSLFWYQQALGQGPEFLTYFQNEAQLDKSGLPSDRFFAERPEGSVSTLKIQRTQQEDSAVYLCASSVGQGDSPLHFGNGTRLTVT.

The chain combines TRBV2 with TRBJ2-3, with 7 bases that match TRBD2. Losses at the gene ends were 7 bases for V and 0 bases for J; bases not matched to a gene: 7. The germline V gene has CDR1 SNHLY and CDR2 FYNNEI. The CDR3 loop spans 15 amino acids. This chain's CDR3 is CASISGLLSTDTQYF. CDR3 bases: TGTGCCAGCATTTCGGGACTATTAAGCACAGATACGCAGTATTTT.

The chain has TRBV19 and TRBJ1-5, with 9 bases aligning to TRBD1. From germline, CDR1 is LNHDA and CDR2 SQIVND (reference sequence). The length of the CDR3 is 16 residues. V was clipped by 4 bases and J by 6 bases; unmatched bases: 10. The DNA for the CDR3 is TGTGCCAGTAGTACCCGCGGGACAGGGAATCGTCAGCCCCAGCATTTT. Translated: CASSTRGTGNRQPQHF.

CDR3 region: CASSPGTGGNEKLFF. CDR3 sequence (DNA): TGCGCCAGCAGCCCAGGGACAGGGGGAAATGAAAAACTGTTTTTT. The chain employs TRBV5-1 and TRBJ1-4; 11 bases are shared with TRBD1. Per the germline V gene, CDR1 is SGHRS and CDR2 is YFSETQ. Trimming removed 4 bases from V and 5 bases from J; junction bases left unmatched: 4. This CDR3 region has 15 residues.

V gene TRBV6-1 combines with J gene TRBJ1-6; no firm D call. CDR3 length: 14 residues. Germline V gives CDR1 MNHNS, CDR2 SASEGT. V was pared by 0 bases and J by 5 bases, with 5 bases between. CDR3 DNA sequence: TGTGCCAGCAGTGAAGCCGCAGATAATTCACCCCTCCACTTT. It codes for CASSEAADNSPLHF.

The V call is TRBV7-2, the J call TRBJ1-2; 9 bases align to TRBD1. The CDR3 sequence is 14 residues long. Trimming cost V 5 bases and J 3 bases; bases outside gene matches: 4. Germline-derived CDR1 and CDR2 are SGHTA and FQGNSA. The CDR3 sequence is CASSLTGGYYGYTF. CDR3 coding DNA: TGTGCCAGCAGCCTAACAGGGGGCTACTATGGCTACACCTTC.

A note on this clone: At the DNA level, this CDR3 is encoded by other sequences in the same sample as well. V gene TRBV7-2 combines with J gene TRBJ2-1; 10 nucleotides match TRBD2. This CDR3 has 15 residues. Germline V gene data show CDR1 as SGHTA and CDR2 as FQGNSA. The V gene end was trimmed by 4 bases and the J gene end by 2 bases; junction bases not matched to a gene: 2. The CDR3 is CASSSSGGAYNEQFF. CDR3 DNA: TGTGCCAGCAGCTCTAGCGGGGGCGCCTACAATGAGCAGTTCTTC.

This clone was seen a single time. The chain couples TRBV7-9 to TRBJ1-6, with D possibly matching TRBD1 (5 bases). The CDR3 sequence is 17 residues long. Germline V gene lookup returns CDR1 SEHNR and CDR2 FQNEAQ (reference sequence). V was shortened by 0 bases and J by 6 bases, with 15 bases between the two germline ends. The CDR3 DNA reads TGTGCCAGCAGCTTAGCGTCGGAGGGGTTGGGTAATTCACCCCTCCACTTT. This codes for CASSLASEGLGNSPLHF.

The genes are TRBV7-9 and TRBJ1-1; maybe TRBD1 (6 bases). V was pared by 5 bases and J by 9 bases, with 13 bases between. The CDR3 runs 12 residues. CDR1 SEHNR and CDR2 FQNEAQ come from the germline V gene (reference sequence). DNA for the CDR3: TGTGCCAGCAGCCTTCGACAGGACCAAGCTTTCTTT. It is translated as CASSLRQDQAFF. The variable domain in full, completed from reference TRBV7-9 and TRBJ1-1, reads DTGVSQNPRHKITKRGQNVTFRCDPISEHNRLYWYRQTLGQGPEFLTYFQNEAQLEKSRLLSDRFSAERPKGSFSTLEIQRTEQGDSAMYLCASSLRQDQAFFGQGTRLTVV.

The gene calls are TRBV2 and TRBJ2-2, with 10 bases identical to TRBD1. The CDR3 has 16 residues. Losses at the gene ends were 6 bases for V and 3 bases for J; bases not matched to a gene: 7. Germline loops: CDR1 SNHLY, CDR2 FYNNEI. Here the CDR3 DNA reads TGTGCCAGCAGGCCCCTCGGGACAGGGGACACCGGGGAGCTGTTTTTT. This codes for CASRPLGTGDTGELFF.

This clone has only one observation. The V gene is TRBV7-9, the J gene TRBJ2-5; 8 bases agree with TRBD1. Germline-derived CDR1 and CDR2 are SEHNR and FQNEAQ (reference sequence). V lost 5 bases, J lost 5 bases, and 10 bases stayed unmatched. The CDR3 contains 15 residues. CDR3 sequence (DNA): TGTGCCAGCAGCCCGGTGTCAGGGGGCTTGGAGACCCAGTACTTC. Amino acids: CASSPVSGGLETQYF.

The V and J genes are TRBV6-5 and TRBJ1-1; D ambiguous. Looked up from germline, CDR1 is MNHEY and CDR2 is SVGAGI. Trimming removed 2 bases from V and 1 base from J, with 8 bases in between. This CDR3 spans 14 amino acids. The CDR3 DNA follows: TGTGCCAGCAGTTACGACTCAGAGAACACTGAAGCTTTCTTT. Encoded protein: CASSYDSENTEAFF.

The chain links TRBV7-9 to TRBJ2-1; 7 bases fit TRBD2. The CDR3 sequence is 15 residues long. Germline CDR1 SEHNR, CDR2 FQNEAQ (reference sequence). Trimming at V came to 3 bases and at J to 4 bases, leaving 6 bases not matched to a gene. CDR3 in DNA: TGTGCCAGCAGCTTGGGAGGGTCGGGGTACAATGAGCAGTTCTTC. It translates to CASSLGGSGYNEQFF.

V and J are TRBV12-3 or TRBV12-4 and TRBJ1-2; D remains unclear. This CDR3 contains 12 residues. Trimming removed 3 bases from V and 4 bases from J, with 6 bases in between. CDR3 DNA: TGTGCCAGCAGTTTGTCTCTCTATGGCTACACCTTC. This gives the protein CASSLSLYGYTF.

The chain recombines TRBV29-1 with TRBJ2-1; possibly TRBD1 for D (5 bases). The V gene's germline CDR1 is SQVTM and CDR2 ANQGSEA. This CDR3 has 14 amino acids. Trimming stripped 7 bases from V and 3 bases from J, with 16 bases between. CDR3: CSADAAGFYNEQFF. The CDR3 nucleotides are TGCAGCGCCGACGCGGCAGGGTTCTACAATGAGCAGTTCTTC.

The sample holds a few counts of this clone. The chain combines TRBV12-3 or TRBV12-4 with TRBJ2-7; TRBD2 aligns across 8 bases. J gave up 3 bases and V 6 bases, and 4 bases lay outside the gene matches. The CDR3 is 13 residues long. CDR3 loop: CASRPTSGYEQYF. The CDR3 DNA sequence: TGTGCCAGCAGACCCACTAGCGGCTACGAGCAGTACTTC.

CDR3 DNA sequence: TGTGCCATCCTTGCCGGCACTATCACCGGGGAGCTGTTTTTT. This translates into CAILAGTITGELFF. V and J are TRBV7-9 and TRBJ2-2; no firm D call. The CDR3 has 14 residues. The ends were cut back, 10 bases at V and 4 bases at J, with 16 bases in the middle. Germline V gives CDR1 SEHNR, CDR2 FQNEAQ (reference sequence).